One TCR beta chain is described in this entry. This clonotype was seen only once. No antigen is known for it. No base quality values were provided; no much bigger clone lies one nucleotide off. One read alone makes for weak evidence. This entry belongs to a study of T cells after yellow fever vaccination (dated by TCRdb to between 2017 and 2020). Regarding the research as a whole: Libraries from fractions with low cell numbers were prepared with the SMART-Seq v4 Ultra Low Input RNA kit. Bulk TCR alpha and beta repertoires were sequenced longitudinally to track T-cell clones before and after primary and booster YFV17D yellow fever vaccination. The cohort comprised two healthy male donors, one aged 18 to 30 and one aged 30 to 40 years. Blood samples were taken at several timepoints before and after primary and secondary immunization, and bulk PBMC replicates and cell subsets were isolated. Study-level results and caveats: Because the study included only two donors, the extent to which the findings can be generalized is limited. Compared with the primary T-cell response, the secondary T-cell response was faster but weaker, reaching its peak on day 5 rather than on day 15. A small fraction of clonotypes appeared in both the CD4 and CD8 compartments, likely as a result of convergent recombination. After the booster, most clones that had expanded after primary vaccination were detected again (around 96% of CD4 and around nine tenths of CD8), suggesting broad maintenance of memory. Computational filtering was needed because FACS-sorted repertoires could contain abundant contaminating clonotypes from the bulk population.

There are 14 amino acids in the CDR3, from cysteine to phenylalanine inclusive. The DNA shown is the 42-base CDR3, in frame from base 1. Ends trimmed: V by 1 base, J by 3 bases; bases unmatched to a gene: 4. From a lookup of the germline V gene (reference sequence), CDR1 and CDR2 are SGHNT and YYREEE. The intended sense of this specimen's treatment or condition label: live attenuated yellow fever vaccine strain. Two biological replicates of bulk PBMCs were collected at each blood-draw timepoint. PBMCs were isolated from peripheral blood using a standard Ficoll-Paque protocol. TriZol was used to extract RNA from bulk PBMCs, from CD4 and CD8 fractions, and from dextramer-positive and dextramer-negative fractions. TCR cDNA was synthesized by 5'RACE template switching, which introduced a universal primer site and unique molecular identifiers. Priming of cDNA synthesis was performed from both the TCR alpha and TCR beta constant segments. Library amplification involved two PCR steps, and the second step added sample barcodes and sequencing adapters. Sequencing of the libraries was done on either Illumina HiSeq 2500 (2x100 bp) or NovaSeq (2x150 bp). For the original study's pipeline: Demultiplexing of reads and collapsing into UMI consensus sequences were performed with MIGEC, and V(D)J alignment was carried out with MiXCR. Vaccine-responding clonotypes were identified with edgeR using replicate PBMC samples, with FDR below 0.01 and a log2 fold change above 5 up to day 15 being required. Each bulk clonotype was labeled CD4 or CD8 based on which sequenced repertoire, CD4 or CD8, contained the clonotype at higher abundance. The public reads were reanalyzed by TCRdb: fastp trimming at Q25, MiXCR alignment, in-frame beta chains only. Rows with one shared CDR3 protein collapse into an entry with the most common genes and DNA. Clone size and V and J calls follow TCRdb, not the original study. This sample gives about 630,000 distinct CDR3 sequences in total; about 12% of them show up just once. About 15% of the sample lies in the top ten.

The sequence is built from TRBV5-4 and TRBJ2-7; 7 central bases correspond to TRBD1. The clonotype was recovered from a young man who received the YFV17D yellow fever vaccine. The sequencing here drew on PBMCs, taken on the day of the yellow fever booster vaccination. The encoded CDR3 is CASSLYQGDYEQYF. The bases read TGTGCCAGCAGCTTGTATCAGGGGGACTACGAGCAGTACTTC. Joined to the reference TRBV5-4 and TRBJ2-7 proteins, this CDR3 gives the full variable domain: ETGVTQSPTHLIKTRGQQVTLRCSSQSGHNTVSWYQQALGQGPQFIFQYYREEENGRGNFPPRFSGLQFPNYSSELNVNALELDDSALYLCASSLYQGDYEQYFGPGTRLTVT.